One and the same sample provided the 26 T cell receptor beta chains below, sequenced in a study of shared clonotypes between healthy human individuals. CD45RO-negative CD8 cells positively selected for CCR7 made up the naive population, which excluded terminally differentiated effector memory CD45RA+ cells. Profiling relied on immunoSEQ multiplex PCR, and the TCRdb table lists in-frame clones only, not all of them. The sample has about 700,000 clones, 90% to 95% seen once. Sequenced material: naive CD8+ T cells sorted from blood. Receptors originate from a man aged 30 to 45 in good health.

This clone was recorded at least ten times. The chain carries TRBV11-2 and TRBJ1-5; D might be TRBD1 (5 bases). V gave up 5 bases and J gave up 0 bases, with 11 bases separating them. The germline gives CDR1 SGHAT, CDR2 FQNNGV. The CDR3 covers 15 residues. DNA for the CDR3: TGTGCCAGCAGCATTGACAGCGGTAGCAATCAGCCCCAGCATTTT. Amino acid sequence: CASSIDSGSNQPQHF.

This chain links TRBV7-9 with TRBJ2-1; 11 positions agree with TRBD2. CDR3 length equals 18 residues. J lost 7 bases, V lost 5 bases, and 16 bases had no gene match. Germline V gene sequence: CDR1 SEHNR, CDR2 FQNEAQ (reference sequence). DNA of the CDR3: TGTGCCAGCAGCCCGGGTACTAGCGGGGGAGGTGAAAGGAATGAGCAGTTCTTC. This gives the protein CASSPGTSGGGERNEQFF.

The rearrangement links TRBV4-1 to TRBJ2-6; perhaps TRBD1 as D (6 bases). Germline assignment: CDR1 MGHRA and CDR2 YSYEKL. This CDR3 is 15 amino acids long. V was pared by 4 bases and J by 2 bases, with 9 bases between. CDR3 protein: CASSPDRTGANVLTF. Here the CDR3 DNA reads TGCGCCAGCAGCCCCGACAGGACTGGGGCCAACGTCCTGACTTTC.

The genes are TRBV19 and TRBJ2-2; possibly TRBD2 for D (5 bases). Trimming stripped 7 bases from V and 6 bases from J, with 15 bases between. CDR1 and CDR2 from the germline V gene are LNHDA and SQIVND (reference sequence). The CDR3 loop spans 14 amino acids. CDR3 residues: CASTPTSYPGELFF. CDR3 DNA: TGTGCCAGTACCCCTACTAGTTACCCCGGGGAGCTGTTTTTT.

The chain uses TRBV25-1 and TRBJ2-1; D might be TRBD2 (6 bases). V was shortened by 3 bases and J by 1 base, with 13 bases between the two germline ends. CDR1 is MGHDK and CDR2 is SYGVNS in the germline V gene. The CDR3 has 16 residues. The CDR3 spells CASSDLAGRSYNEQFF. The CDR3 DNA reads TGTGCCAGCAGTGATTTGGCGGGAAGGTCCTACAATGAGCAGTTCTTC.

Only a few counts were recorded for this clone. The CDR3 loop is CASSSPFENEQYF. CDR3 nucleotides: TGTGCCAGCAGCTCCCCCTTCGAGAACGAGCAGTACTTC. This rearrangement joins TRBV7-9 to TRBJ2-7; no clear D. Trimming removed 4 bases from V and 5 bases from J, with 12 bases in between. CDR3 length: 13 residues. Germline CDR1 and CDR2: SEHNR and FQNEAQ (reference sequence).

This sequence joins TRBV28 and TRBJ2-1, with 12 bases that match TRBD1. The V gene end was trimmed by 6 bases and the J gene end by 8 bases; junction bases not matched to a gene: 8. Germline loops: CDR1 MDHEN, CDR2 SYDVKM. There are 15 residues in the CDR3. CDR3 nucleotide sequence: TGTGCCAGCAGCCCGGGGACAGGGGGCGACTATGAGCAGTTCTTC. Its protein product is CASSPGTGGDYEQFF.

The chain recombines TRBV10-3 with TRBJ2-3; 7 bases align to TRBD1. Looked up from germline, CDR1 is ENHRY and CDR2 is SYGVKD. The J segment lost 3 bases and the V segment lost 3 bases, leaving 9 bases of the junction unmatched. The CDR3 consists of 16 residues. The CDR3 bases are TGTGCCATCAGTGACCGGACAGGTGTGAGGACAGATACGCAGTATTTT. It specifies CAISDRTGVRTDTQYF.

V gene TRBV6-5 combines with J gene TRBJ2-7; unclear D gene. CDR1 and CDR2 from the germline V gene are MNHEY and SVGAGI. The CDR3 is 14 residues long. The germline V and J ends were trimmed by 5 bases and 5 bases, with 16 bases remaining between them. CDR3 in DNA: TGTGCCAGCAGTCCCCCGGAGAGGCTTGACGAGCAGTACTTC. It specifies CASSPPERLDEQYF.

Concerning this clone: Germline is not matched at one junction end, which may reflect a read error. V is TRBV7-7 and J is TRBJ1-3; perhaps TRBD1 as D (6 bases). Germline V gives CDR1 SSHAT, CDR2 FNYEAQ (reference sequence). The CDR3 has 19 residues. CDR3 nucleotides: TGTGCTAGCAGCTTACTCAGCGCAGACAGGAAAATTTCCGGAAACACCATATATTTT. Translated: CASSLLSADRKISGNTIYF. Filled out from reference TRBV7-7 and TRBJ1-3, the complete variable domain reads GAGVSQSPRYKVTKRGQDVTLRCDPISSHATLYWYQQALGQGPEFLTYFNYEAQPDKSGLPSDRFSAERPEGSISTLTIQRTEQRDSAMYRCASSLLSADRKISGNTIYFGEGSWLTVV.

The chain recombines TRBV30 with TRBJ2-2; TRBD1 aligns across 8 bases. The CDR3 contains 15 residues. V shed 4 bases, J shed 0 bases, and the junction held 4 bases outside the gene matches. The germline V gene has CDR1 GTSNPN and CDR2 SVGIG (reference sequence). The CDR3 bases are TGTGCCTGGAAACGACAGGGGACGAACACCGGGGAGCTGTTTTTT. Protein: CAWKRQGTNTGELFF. The full variable domain, with the rest looked up from reference TRBV30 and TRBJ2-2, is SQTIHQWPATLVQPVGSPLSLECTVEGTSNPNLYWYRQAAGRGLQLLFYSVGIGQISSEVPQNLSASRPQDRQFILSSKKLLLSDSGFYLCAWKRQGTNTGELFFGEGSRLTVL.

The rearrangement links TRBV5-1 to TRBJ2-7; TRBD2 aligns across 11 bases. The V gene end was trimmed by 2 bases and the J gene end by 2 bases; junction bases not matched to a gene: 9. Germline-derived CDR1 and CDR2 are SGHRS and YFSETQ. This CDR3 has 17 amino acids. The CDR3 loop is CASSFVLAGGTTYEQYF. CDR3 sequence (DNA): TGCGCCAGCAGCTTTGTCCTAGCGGGAGGAACCACCTACGAGCAGTACTTC.

This chain connects TRBV2 to TRBJ1-5, with 8 bases fitting TRBD1. Per the germline V gene, CDR1 is SNHLY and CDR2 is FYNNEI. This CDR3 comprises 15 residues. The J segment lost 7 bases and the V segment lost 0 bases, leaving 5 bases of the junction unmatched. The CDR3 region is CASSEAVQGAQPQHF. DNA for the CDR3: TGTGCCAGCAGTGAAGCTGTGCAGGGGGCCCAGCCCCAGCATTTT.

The gene calls are TRBV7-9 and TRBJ2-3, with a possible D match to TRBD1 (6 bases). The V end was cut by 4 bases, the J end by 1 base, with 21 bases between. Germline lookup yields CDR1 SEHNR and CDR2 FQNEAQ (reference sequence). The CDR3 runs 18 residues. The DNA for the CDR3 is TGTGCCAGCAGCTCACCGGGACAAGAGATAAGTCGCACAGATACGCAGTATTTT. This encodes CASSSPGQEISRTDTQYF.

CDR3 region: CASRIRDRGYEQYF. For the CDR3, the DNA is TGTGCCAGTAGGATCCGGGACAGGGGCTACGAGCAGTACTTC. The V call is TRBV19, the J call TRBJ2-7, with 10 positions matching TRBD1. Germline CDR1 and CDR2: LNHDA and SQIVND (reference sequence). The CDR3 has 14 amino acids. The V segment lost 6 bases and the J segment 3 bases; nucleotides outside the gene matches: 5. Full variable domain (missing parts from reference TRBV19 and TRBJ2-7): DGGITQSPKYLFRKEGQNVTLSCEQNLNHDAMYWYRQDPGQGLRLIYYSQIVNDFQKGDIAEGYSVSREKKESFPLTVTSAQKNPTAFYLCASRIRDRGYEQYFGPGTRLTVT.

The chain combines TRBV4-3 with TRBJ2-7; D is undetermined. Trimming cost V 0 bases and J 12 bases, with 15 bases left between them. The CDR3 runs 13 residues. CDR1 is LGHNA, CDR2 YSLEER, per germline. CDR3 in amino acids: CASSQDDTDGLYF. As DNA, the CDR3 is TGCGCCAGCAGCCAAGACGACACGGATGGTTTGTACTTC.

This clone was seen a single time. The rearrangement links TRBV4-1 to TRBJ2-1; possibly TRBD1 for D (5 bases). Trimming took 0 bases from V and 9 from J, leaving 12 bases between them. The germline gives CDR1 MGHRA, CDR2 YSYEKL. There are 14 residues in the CDR3. CDR3 loop: CASSQEFRVVEQFF. For the CDR3, the DNA is TGCGCCAGCAGCCAAGAGTTCAGGGTAGTTGAGCAGTTCTTC.

A remark on this clone: Additional DNA sequences in this sample encode the identical CDR3. CDR3 sequence: CASSQGSGYEQYF. As DNA, the CDR3 is TGCGCCAGCAGCCAAGGATCGGGCTACGAGCAGTACTTC. The rearrangement joins TRBV4-1 to TRBJ2-7; D uncertain. Deletions cut 1 base from V and 3 bases from J, with 7 bases between. Looked up from germline, CDR1 is MGHRA and CDR2 is YSYEKL. CDR3 length equals 13 residues.

This chain joins TRBV19 and TRBJ1-4; 8 positions match TRBD1. With 6 bases clipped from V and 7 bases from J, the junction kept 10 bases outside the gene matches. CDR3 size: 15 residues. Germline V gene data show CDR1 as LNHDA and CDR2 as SQIVND (reference sequence). DNA for the CDR3: TGTGCCAGTAGGCCCGACAGGGGATTGAGTGAAAAACTGTTTTTT. Protein product: CASRPDRGLSEKLFF.

The chain has TRBV28 and TRBJ2-7, with 7 positions matching TRBD2. The V segment lost 3 bases and the J segment 4 bases; nucleotides outside the gene matches: 9. The germline V gene encodes CDR1 MDHEN and CDR2 SYDVKM. The CDR3 has 15 amino acids. CDR3 bases: TGTGCCAGCAGTTTTCCGCGGACTAGAGATTACGAGCAGTACTTC. Translating gives CASSFPRTRDYEQYF. Combining the CDR3 with reference TRBV28 and TRBJ2-7 gives the whole variable domain DVKVTQSSRYLVKRTGEKVFLECVQDMDHENMFWYRQDPGLGLRLIYFSYDVKMKEKGDIPEGYSVSREKKERFSLILESASTNQTSMYLCASSFPRTRDYEQYFGPGTRLTVT.

On this clone itself: Other DNA variants within this sample encode the same CDR3. The genes are TRBV27 and TRBJ2-3, with D unresolved. Trimming shortened V by 2 bases and J by 3 bases, and 6 bases separated the two germline ends. CDR1 and CDR2 from the germline V gene are MNHEY and SMNVEV (reference sequence). This CDR3 region has 13 residues. The CDR3 reads CASSLIGTDTQYF. In DNA, the CDR3 is TGTGCCAGCAGTTTAATAGGGACAGATACGCAGTATTTT.

The V call is TRBV7-2, the J call TRBJ2-1, with D perhaps given as TRBD1 or TRBD2 (6 bases each). Germline V gene data show CDR1 as SGHTA and CDR2 as FQGNSA. The germline V and J ends were trimmed by 10 bases and 4 bases, with 20 bases remaining between them. The CDR3 has 15 residues. In nucleotides, the CDR3 is TGTGCCACGTTACGGGGGCCTAGAGATTACAATGAGCAGTTCTTC. Its protein is CATLRGPRDYNEQFF.

This clone was observed once. This rearrangement joins TRBV27 to TRBJ1-5; possible D gene TRBD1, 6 bases. From germline, CDR1 is MNHEY and CDR2 SMNVEV (reference sequence). Deletions cut 8 bases from V and 6 bases from J, with 17 bases between. The CDR3 sequence is 14 residues long. CDR3 DNA: TGTGCCAGCGCGAATTCTAGGGGGTCTCAGCCCCAGCATTTT. As protein: CASANSRGSQPQHF.

The chain is built from TRBV7-2 and TRBJ2-3; a weak D match, TRBD2 (5 bases). The CDR3 length is 17 residues. Germline loops: CDR1 SGHTA, CDR2 FQGNSA. V lost 6 bases to trimming and J lost 2 bases, with 21 bases between them. The CDR3 protein is CASSFIVSGTSTDTQYF. DNA of the CDR3: TGTGCCAGCAGTTTTATCGTCAGCGGAACCTCCACAGATACGCAGTATTTT.

The CDR3: CASSSTGYSNQPQHF. The CDR3 DNA follows: TGTGCCAGCAGCTCCACAGGATATAGCAATCAGCCCCAGCATTTT. This sequence joins TRBV7-9 and TRBJ1-5; TRBD1 might be the D (5 bases). Germline lookup yields CDR1 SEHNR and CDR2 FQNEAQ (reference sequence). The V and J ends lost 4 bases and 0 bases respectively, with 10 bases between them. The CDR3 loop spans 15 amino acids.

Of note for this clone: Other DNA sequences of this sample code for an identical CDR3. CDR3 coding DNA: TGTGCCAGCAGCCCGGGACAGAGTTACGAGCAGTACTTC. Translating it yields CASSPGQSYEQYF. The gene calls are TRBV7-9 and TRBJ2-7; 7 bases fit TRBD1. There are 13 residues in the CDR3. Per the germline V gene, CDR1 is SEHNR and CDR2 is FQNEAQ (reference sequence). With V trimmed by 5 bases and J by 4 bases, 5 bases remained unmatched.